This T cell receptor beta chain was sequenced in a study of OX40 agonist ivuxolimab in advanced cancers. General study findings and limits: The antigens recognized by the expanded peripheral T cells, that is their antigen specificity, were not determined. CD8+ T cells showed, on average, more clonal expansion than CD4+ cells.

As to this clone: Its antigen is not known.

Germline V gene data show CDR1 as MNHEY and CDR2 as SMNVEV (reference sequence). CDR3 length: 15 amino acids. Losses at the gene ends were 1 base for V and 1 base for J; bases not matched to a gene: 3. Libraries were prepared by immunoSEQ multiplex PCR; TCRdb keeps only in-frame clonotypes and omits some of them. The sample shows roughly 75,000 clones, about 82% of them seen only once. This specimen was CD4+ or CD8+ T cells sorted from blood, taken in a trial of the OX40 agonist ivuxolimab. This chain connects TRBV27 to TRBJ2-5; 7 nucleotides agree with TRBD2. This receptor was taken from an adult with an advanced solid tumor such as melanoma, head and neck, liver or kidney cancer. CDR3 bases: TGTGCCAGCAGTTTATTGCCTAGCGGCCAAGAGACCCAGTACTTC. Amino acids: CASSLLPSGQETQYF.